This entry concerns a single TCR beta chain. The antigen is not known. Time point reported: identical approximately nine-day culture without peptide (control). Sequenced by immunoSEQ multiplex PCR; TCRdb stores in-frame clones only, minus some. The sample has over 11,000 clones, around 86% seen once. The data stem from a study of PD-1 blockade in mismatch repair-deficient tumors. About the study: All were previously treated, progressing patients with eleven to twelve mismatch repair-deficient cancer types.

Per the germline V gene, CDR1 is SGHVS and CDR2 is FQNEAQ. The CDR3 is 13 residues long. Trimming removed 5 bases at V and 3 bases at J, with 11 bases between. The sample in question was cells cultured in vitro, obtained from a patient treated with pembrolizumab. The TCR sequence derives from an adult with mismatch repair-deficient cancer. The chain couples TRBV7-8 to TRBJ2-7; D may be TRBD2 (6 bases). CDR3: CASSTLGGYEQYF. The CDR3 DNA reads TGTGCCAGCAGCACCTTGGGAGGCTACGAGCAGTACTTC.